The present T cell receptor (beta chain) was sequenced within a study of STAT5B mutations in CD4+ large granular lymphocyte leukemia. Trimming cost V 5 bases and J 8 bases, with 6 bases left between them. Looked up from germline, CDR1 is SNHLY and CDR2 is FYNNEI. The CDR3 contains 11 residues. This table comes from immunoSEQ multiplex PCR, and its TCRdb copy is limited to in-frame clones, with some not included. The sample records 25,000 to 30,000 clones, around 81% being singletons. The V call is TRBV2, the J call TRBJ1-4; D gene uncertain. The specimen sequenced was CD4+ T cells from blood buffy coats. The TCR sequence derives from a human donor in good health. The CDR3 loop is CASSLGEKLFF. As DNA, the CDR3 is TGTGCCAGCAGTCTAGGGGAAAAACTGTTTTTT.